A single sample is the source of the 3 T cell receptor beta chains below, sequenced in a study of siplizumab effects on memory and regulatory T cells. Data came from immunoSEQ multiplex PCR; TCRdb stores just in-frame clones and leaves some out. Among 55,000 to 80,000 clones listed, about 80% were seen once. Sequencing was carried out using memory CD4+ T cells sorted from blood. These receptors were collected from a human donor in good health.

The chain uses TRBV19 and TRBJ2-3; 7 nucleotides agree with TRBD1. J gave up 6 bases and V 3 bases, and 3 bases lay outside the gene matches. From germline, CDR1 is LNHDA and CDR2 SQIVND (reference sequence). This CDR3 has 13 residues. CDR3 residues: CASSIPGGDTQYF. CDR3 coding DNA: TGTGCCAGTAGTATTCCAGGGGGTGATACGCAGTATTTT. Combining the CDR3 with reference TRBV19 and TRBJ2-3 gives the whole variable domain DGGITQSPKYLFRKEGQNVTLSCEQNLNHDAMYWYRQDPGQGLRLIYYSQIVNDFQKGDIAEGYSVSREKKESFPLTVTSAQKNPTAFYLCASSIPGGDTQYFGPGTRLTVL.

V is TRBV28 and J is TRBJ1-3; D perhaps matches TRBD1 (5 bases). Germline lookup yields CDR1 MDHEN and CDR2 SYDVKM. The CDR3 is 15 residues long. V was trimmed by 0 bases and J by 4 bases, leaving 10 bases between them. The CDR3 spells CASSLWGVTGNTIYF. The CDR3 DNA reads TGTGCCAGCAGTTTATGGGGGGTTACCGGAAACACCATATATTTT.

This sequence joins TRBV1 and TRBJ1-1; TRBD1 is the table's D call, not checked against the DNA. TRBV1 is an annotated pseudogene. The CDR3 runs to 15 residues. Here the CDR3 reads CTSSQDEGVNTEAFF. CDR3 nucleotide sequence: TGCACCAGCAGCCAAGACGAGGGGGTGAACACTGAAGCTTTCTTT.